The rows below give T cell receptor beta chains drawn from one sample of a study of post-analysis software for immune sequencing data. TCRdb re-called the PCR reads with MiXCR, one entry per CDR3 protein. The sample contains around 500,000 distinct CDR3 sequences, around 31% of which appear only once. The specimen sequenced was blood. Receptor source: a girl aged 2-17 years with multiple sclerosis. CDR3s include the opening cysteine and the closing phenylalanine or tryptophan. D genes are given only for firm matches. Rows give clone size only sometimes, using once, few, many, or a class for an expanded clone.

cdr3_nt	cdr3_aa	d_call	clone_size	j_call	v_call
TGCAGTGCTAGAGATCGCGGGGGACCGAGGGATACGCAGTATTTT	CSARDRGGPRDTQYF	TRBD2	.	TRBJ2-3	TRBV20-1
TGTGCCATCAGTGAGTCGGGAAGAGAGAGCGAGCAGTACTTC	CAISESGRESEQYF	.	many	TRBJ2-7	TRBV10-3
TGCGCCAGCAAGGGTAACGCCAATGAGCAGTTCTTC	CASKGNANEQFF	.	few	TRBJ2-1	TRBV5-1
TGTGCCAGCAGCTTAGCGGGGACTAGCGGGGGAGGTCCCCAAGAGACCCAGTACTTC	CASSLAGTSGGGPQETQYF	TRBD2	few	TRBJ2-5	TRBV7-8
TGTGCCAGCAGCTTAGCTCGCCATCAAGAGACCCAGTACTTC	CASSLARHQETQYF	.	.	TRBJ2-5	TRBV11-2
TGCGCCAGCAGTGTTAGCGGGGGGACCTACGAGCAGTACTTC	CASSVSGGTYEQYF	TRBD2	few	TRBJ2-7	TRBV10-2
TGTGCCAGCAGCTCCCGGCTAGCGGGGGCCCACACCGGGGAGCTGTTTTTT	CASSSRLAGAHTGELFF	TRBD2	few	TRBJ2-2	TRBV7-2
TGTGCCAGCAGTTTCCAGGGGGCGAGAACTGAAGCTTTCTTT	CASSFQGARTEAFF	TRBD1	few	TRBJ1-1	TRBV12-3/TRBV12-4
TGCGCCAGCAGCCAAGTCGGTGGAGGGGGCTCTTTTCACTATGGCTACACCTTC	CASSQVGGGGSFHYGYTF	TRBD1	.	TRBJ1-2	TRBV4-1
TGCAGCGTTGAAGAACTAGCGGGAGGCTACGAGCAGTACTTC	CSVEELAGGYEQYF	TRBD2	.	TRBJ2-7	TRBV29-1
TGTGCCAGCAGTGATAGGCGGACAGCCCAAGAGACCCAGTACTTC	CASSDRRTAQETQYF	.	few	TRBJ2-5	TRBV6-1
TGCGCCAGCAGTGACCTGACAGGGAGGTACGAGCAGTACTTC	CASSDLTGRYEQYF	.	.	TRBJ2-7	TRBV10-2
TGTGCCAGCAGCTCCTCTCCGGGACAGGGGAATGAACAGTACTTC	CASSSSPGQGNEQYF	TRBD1	many	TRBJ2-5	TRBV13
TGTGCCAGCAGCTTAATTGGGGGGGGGCCCAATGAGCAGTTCTTC	CASSLIGGGPNEQFF	.	.	TRBJ2-1	TRBV7-3
TGTGCCATCTTCCCGGAGGGCTACGAGCAGTACTTC	CAIFPEGYEQYF	.	.	TRBJ2-7	TRBV7-8
TGCAGTGCGGAGAGGCAGGGACGTGGCAATGAGCAGTTCTTC	CSAERQGRGNEQFF	.	few	TRBJ2-1	TRBV20-1
TGTGCCAGCACCCCGACAGGGGGCGGCTACACCTTC	CASTPTGGGYTF	TRBD1	.	TRBJ1-2	TRBV25-1
TGTGCCAGCAACCTTTTAGGGGATGGCTACACCTTC	CASNLLGDGYTF	.	.	TRBJ1-2	TRBV12-3/TRBV12-4
TGTGCCAGCAGTCCCCGGACAGCAACCCACTCTGGGGCCAACGTCCTGACTTTC	CASSPRTATHSGANVLTF	.	few	TRBJ2-6	TRBV12-3/TRBV12-4
TGTGCCAGCAGCCCGGGATTTCTCGACTACCCTTACGAGCAGTACTTC	CASSPGFLDYPYEQYF	.	.	TRBJ2-7	TRBV11-2
TGTGCCAGCCCCCCCTACACCTTC	CASPPYTF	.	.	TRBJ1-2	TRBV7-9
TGTGCCAGCAGCAGGGACGGTAGAATCGGGTCTTTCTTT	CASSRDGRIGSFF	.	.	TRBJ1-1	TRBV6-5
TGTGCCAGCAGCGTAGTAGGGGCACCAACAGATACGCAGTATTTT	CASSVVGAPTDTQYF	.	.	TRBJ2-3	TRBV9
TGTGCCAGCAGCCAAGATGGTAGGTTAAATGAGCAGTTCTTC	CASSQDGRLNEQFF	.	.	TRBJ2-1	TRBV4-2
TGTGCCAGCAGTGAACCTGACAGGGACAATGAGCAGTTCTTC	CASSEPDRDNEQFF	TRBD1	few	TRBJ2-1	TRBV25-1
TGTGCCAGCAGTGAAGCGATGACAGCAACCGGGGAGCTGTTTTTT	CASSEAMTATGELFF	.	.	TRBJ2-2	TRBV2
TGTGCCAGCAGAATACAGGGGGTAGGTCAGCCCCAGCATTTT	CASRIQGVGQPQHF	TRBD1	.	TRBJ1-5	TRBV6-6
TGCAGCGAGAGACAGCTCTCTGGGGCCAACGTCCTGACTTTC	CSERQLSGANVLTF	.	.	TRBJ2-6	TRBV29-1
TGTGCCAGCAGTCCCAGCGGCACTAACTATGGCTACACCTTC	CASSPSGTNYGYTF	.	.	TRBJ1-2	TRBV27
TGTGCCGGCAATATGGATAGCACAGATACGCAGTATTTT	CAGNMDSTDTQYF	.	.	TRBJ2-3	TRBV2
TGTGCCAGCAGCCTTACTAGCGGCGCGAGCTCCTACGAGCAGTACTTC	CASSLTSGASSYEQYF	TRBD2	few	TRBJ2-7	TRBV5-6
TGCGCCAGCAGCTTCCCCCTCCAGGGCAACACAGATACGCAGTATTTT	CASSFPLQGNTDTQYF	.	.	TRBJ2-3	TRBV5-1
TGCGCCAGCAGCTCTATCGGGACAGGGAATGGCTACACCTTC	CASSSIGTGNGYTF	TRBD1	.	TRBJ1-2	TRBV5-1
TGCGCCAGCAGCTTGGCCTCAGGAATCGGGGAGCTGTTTTTT	CASSLASGIGELFF	.	few	TRBJ2-2	TRBV5-1
TGCGCCAGCAGCCAAGTGTTAAGGGCACGGGAAGCTTTCTTT	CASSQVLRAREAFF	.	few	TRBJ1-1	TRBV4-1
TGCAGTGCTAGCGGGACACCGAGCTCCTACAATGAGCAGTTCTTC	CSASGTPSSYNEQFF	.	.	TRBJ2-1	TRBV20-1
TGTGCCAGCAGCTTAGAATTAGATGAGCAGTACTTC	CASSLELDEQYF	.	.	TRBJ2-5	TRBV7-8
TGTGCCAGCAGAGGGACTAGCGGGACCTACGAGCAGTACTTC	CASRGTSGTYEQYF	TRBD2	many	TRBJ2-7	TRBV6-5
TGTGCCAGCAGCCAAGATGGGGGGAGCTCCTACAATGAGCAGTTCTTC	CASSQDGGSSYNEQFF	.	.	TRBJ2-1	TRBV14
TGTGCCAGCAGTAGCCCGCGGGACAGACGCTCTGGGGCCAACGTCCTGACTTTC	CASSSPRDRRSGANVLTF	.	.	TRBJ2-6	TRBV6-1
TGTGCCAGCAGCCAAGATAGGAGGGGGCTGGATACGCAGTATTTT	CASSQDRRGLDTQYF	.	.	TRBJ2-3	TRBV12-3/TRBV12-4
TGCGCCAGCAGCATCTCGGCAGGGGATCAGCCCCAGCATTTT	CASSISAGDQPQHF	.	few	TRBJ1-5	TRBV5-1
TGCAGTGCTAGAGATGCGGGGGGAGAGGGCTACACCTTC	CSARDAGGEGYTF	.	few	TRBJ1-2	TRBV20-1
TGTGCCAGCACCGCAGGGAGTAATTACAATGAGCAGTTCTTC	CASTAGSNYNEQFF	.	few	TRBJ2-1	TRBV7-9
TGTGCCAGCAGTTACATTAGATCCTCAGGCGGGCAGCCCCAGCATTTT	CASSYIRSSGGQPQHF	.	.	TRBJ1-5	TRBV6-6
TGTGCCAGCAGTTTTGGGATCGGCTATGGCTACACCTTC	CASSFGIGYGYTF	.	.	TRBJ1-2	TRBV12-3/TRBV12-4
TGTGCCAGTAGTCCATACCGGGACAGGGGGCAGGGTAACTACAATGAGCAGTTCTTC	CASSPYRDRGQGNYNEQFF	TRBD1	.	TRBJ2-1	TRBV19
TGTGCCAGCAGCTCCCGGGGAGGGAACCCTAACTATGGCTACACCTTC	CASSSRGGNPNYGYTF	.	few	TRBJ1-2	TRBV11-2
TGTGCCAGCAGCTTAGAGGACCGAGGAGCTTTCTTT	CASSLEDRGAFF	.	.	TRBJ1-1	TRBV7-9
TGTGCCAGCAGCCCAGGGGCAGGGGCATACCACAATGAGCAGTTCTTC	CASSPGAGAYHNEQFF	.	few	TRBJ2-1	TRBV7-3
TGCAGTGCTAGAGAGGCCACAGGGGGCGCCTACAATGAGCAGTTCTTC	CSAREATGGAYNEQFF	TRBD1	few	TRBJ2-1	TRBV20-1
TGCAGCGCCGGTGGGGGAGTAGAGACCCAGTACTTC	CSAGGGVETQYF	.	few	TRBJ2-5	TRBV29-1
TGTGCCAGCAGCCTTAGCGGGGGGGCGGTCAATGAGCAGTTCTTC	CASSLSGGAVNEQFF	TRBD2	.	TRBJ2-1	TRBV3-1
TGTGCCAGCAGTTTACTTGTAAGAACTTTCTTT	CASSLLVRTFF	.	.	TRBJ1-1	TRBV12-3/TRBV12-4
TGTACCAGCAGTGATATCCCCTTCTCCAGGGGACGAGCTTTCTTT	CTSSDIPFSRGRAFF	.	.	TRBJ1-1	TRBV6-1